Here is one T cell receptor (beta chain) with its context. Its matching antigen is unknown. Primers included in the PCR were 60 Vbeta and 13 Jbeta primers. TCRdb's copy holds only in-frame clones and misses some; the assay was immunoSEQ multiplex PCR. The profile covers approximately 110,000 clones, with around 72% appearing a single time and about 2.2% taken by the ten largest. The data belong to a study of cytomegalovirus exposure and HLA in healthy donors. Study-wide results and caveats: Cytomegalovirus association was assigned to about 150 TCR beta chains. Later analysis associated a missense DCLRE1C variant with TCR beta V- and J-gene trimming.

V was pared by 5 bases and J by 0 bases, with 4 bases of the junction left unmatched. Germline values: CDR1 MDHEN, CDR2 SYDVKM. The CDR3 spans 15 residues. V is TRBV28 and J is TRBJ1-5; 7 bases are a match to TRBD1. The specimen was PBMCs. This receptor was obtained from a man between 25 and 39 years old in good health and CMV-seronegative. CDR3 in DNA: TGTGCCAGCAGTCAGACAGGGACTAGCAATCAGCCCCAGCATTTT. It specifies CASSQTGTSNQPQHF.